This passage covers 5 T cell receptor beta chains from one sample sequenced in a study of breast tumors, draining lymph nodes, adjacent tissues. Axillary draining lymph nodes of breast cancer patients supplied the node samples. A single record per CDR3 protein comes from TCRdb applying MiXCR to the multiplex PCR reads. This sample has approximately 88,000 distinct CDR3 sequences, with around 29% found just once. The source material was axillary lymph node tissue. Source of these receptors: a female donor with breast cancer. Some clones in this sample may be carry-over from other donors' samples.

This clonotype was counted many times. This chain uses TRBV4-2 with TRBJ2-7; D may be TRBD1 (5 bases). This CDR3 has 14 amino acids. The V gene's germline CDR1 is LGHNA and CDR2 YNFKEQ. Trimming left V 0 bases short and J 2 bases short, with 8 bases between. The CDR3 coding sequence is TGTGCCAGCAGCCAAGATGGGGCTGCCTACGAGCAGTACTTC. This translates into CASSQDGAAYEQYF.

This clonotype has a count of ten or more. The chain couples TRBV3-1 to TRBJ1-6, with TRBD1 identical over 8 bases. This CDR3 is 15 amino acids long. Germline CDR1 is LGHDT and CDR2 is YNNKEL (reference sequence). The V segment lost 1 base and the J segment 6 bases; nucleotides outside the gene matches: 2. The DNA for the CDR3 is TGTGCCAGCAGCCAAGGGACAGGGACTAATTCACCCCTCCACTTT. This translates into CASSQGTGTNSPLHF.

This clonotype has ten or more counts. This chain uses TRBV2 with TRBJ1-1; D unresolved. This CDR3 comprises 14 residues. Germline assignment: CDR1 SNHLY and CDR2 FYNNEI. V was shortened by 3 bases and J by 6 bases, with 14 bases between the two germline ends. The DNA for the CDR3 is TGTGCCAGCAGTGAGGGAACAGCGGTCGCTGAAGCTTTCTTT. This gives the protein CASSEGTAVAEAFF.

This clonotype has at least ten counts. The CDR3 DNA follows: TGTGCCTGGATTGCGGGAGGGGTCGACGAGCAGTACTTC. Translated, it gives CAWIAGGVDEQYF. The chain uses TRBV30 and TRBJ2-7, with TRBD2 matching 9 bases. Germline values: CDR1 GTSNPN, CDR2 SVGIG (reference sequence). V lost 4 bases, J lost 5 bases, and 6 bases stayed unmatched. This CDR3 has 13 residues. Drawing the rest from reference TRBV30 and TRBJ2-7, the complete variable domain is SQTIHQWPATLVQPVGSPLSLECTVEGTSNPNLYWYRQAAGRGLQLLFYSVGIGQISSEVPQNLSASRPQDRQFILSSKKLLLSDSGFYLCAWIAGGVDEQYFGPGTRLTVT.

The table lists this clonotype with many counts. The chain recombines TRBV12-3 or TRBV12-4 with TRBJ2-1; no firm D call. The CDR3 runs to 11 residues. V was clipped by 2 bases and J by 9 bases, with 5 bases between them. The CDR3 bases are TGTGCCAGCAGTTTATTGGGTGAGCAGTTCTTC. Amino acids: CASSLLGEQFF.